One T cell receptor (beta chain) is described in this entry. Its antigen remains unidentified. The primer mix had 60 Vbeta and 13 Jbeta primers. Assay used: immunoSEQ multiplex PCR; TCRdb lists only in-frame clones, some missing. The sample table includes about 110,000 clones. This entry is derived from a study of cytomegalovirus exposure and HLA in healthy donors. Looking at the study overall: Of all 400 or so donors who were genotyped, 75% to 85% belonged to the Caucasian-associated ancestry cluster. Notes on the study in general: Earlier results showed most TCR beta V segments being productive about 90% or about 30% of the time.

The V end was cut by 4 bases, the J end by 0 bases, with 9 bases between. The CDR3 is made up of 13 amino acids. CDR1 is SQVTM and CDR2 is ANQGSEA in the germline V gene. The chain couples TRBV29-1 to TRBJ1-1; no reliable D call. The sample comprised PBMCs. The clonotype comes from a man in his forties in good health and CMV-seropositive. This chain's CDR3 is CSVGGVVNTEAFF. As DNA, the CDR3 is TGCAGCGTTGGCGGGGTCGTGAACACTGAAGCTTTCTTT. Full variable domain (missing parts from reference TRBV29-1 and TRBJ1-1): SAVISQKPSRDICQRGTSLTIQCQVDSQVTMMFWYRQQPGQSLTLIATANQGSEATYESGFVIDKFPISRPNLTFSTLTVSNMSPEDSSIYLCSVGGVVNTEAFFGQGTRLTVV.